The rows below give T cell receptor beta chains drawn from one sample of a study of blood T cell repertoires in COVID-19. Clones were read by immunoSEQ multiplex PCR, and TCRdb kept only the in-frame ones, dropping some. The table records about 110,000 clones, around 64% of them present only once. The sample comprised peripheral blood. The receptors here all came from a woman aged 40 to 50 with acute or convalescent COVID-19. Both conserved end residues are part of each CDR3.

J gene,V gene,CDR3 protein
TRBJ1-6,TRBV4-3,CASSQETQGQNSPLHF
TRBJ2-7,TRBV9,CASSVQEGYEQYF
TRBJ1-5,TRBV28,CASSWTENQPQHF
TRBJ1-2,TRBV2,CASSDSLNYGYTF
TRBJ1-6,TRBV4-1,CASSQGVTTGANSPLHF
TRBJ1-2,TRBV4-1,CASSQGNRTEYGYTF
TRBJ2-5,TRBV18,CASSPQHPQETQYF
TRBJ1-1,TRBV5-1,CASSLGEGDLAFF
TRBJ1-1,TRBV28,CASKLPGYTEAFF
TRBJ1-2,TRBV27,CASSFSRTANYGYTF
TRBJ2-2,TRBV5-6,CASSHRGDTGELFF
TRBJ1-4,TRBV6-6,CASAVTGTGEKLFF
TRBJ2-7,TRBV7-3,CASSPQGGAYEQYF
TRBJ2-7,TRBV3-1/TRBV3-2,CALMWGLSGPWDIWEQYF
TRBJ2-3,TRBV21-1,CASSIIGQERSTDTQYF
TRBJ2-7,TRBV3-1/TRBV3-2,CASSPRVAGVGSYEQYF
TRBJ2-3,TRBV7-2,CASSPSLYGDTQYF
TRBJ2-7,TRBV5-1,CASCPDTTYEQYF
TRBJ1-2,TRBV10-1,CASTPGTGRGYIGYTF
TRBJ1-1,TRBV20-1,CSATNRLEAFF
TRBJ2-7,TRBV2,CASREGLAGTYEQYF
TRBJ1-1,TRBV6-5,CASTPTTGKGEAFF
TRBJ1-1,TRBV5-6,CASSLGANTEAFF
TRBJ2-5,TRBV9,CASSVGTSGGIQETQYF
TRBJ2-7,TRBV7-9,CASSSNVQGMWYEQYF
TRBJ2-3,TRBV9,CASSVGLAVTDTQYF
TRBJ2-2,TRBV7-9,CASSLRQGVFPGELFF
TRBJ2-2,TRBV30,CARLRQGGTGELFF